This T cell receptor (beta chain) was found in a study of OX40 agonist ivuxolimab in advanced cancers. Germline-derived CDR1 and CDR2 are MNHEY and SVGAGI. J lost 15 bases, V lost 6 bases, and 13 bases had no gene match. The CDR3 loop spans 13 amino acids. The assay was immunoSEQ multiplex PCR, and TCRdb's table has in-frame clones only and misses some. This table holds about 62,000 clones, 60% to 85% found once. Autoimmune disease history or systemic immunosuppression led to patient exclusion. The rearrangement uses TRBV6-5 and TRBJ2-1; TRBD1 matches at 8 bases. The origin of this receptor is an adult with an advanced solid tumor such as melanoma, head and neck, liver or kidney cancer. The sequenced sample was CD4+ or CD8+ T cells sorted from blood, obtained in a trial of the OX40 agonist ivuxolimab. The CDR3 sequence is CASRISGGGELFF. DNA of the CDR3: TGTGCCAGCAGGATTTCAGGGGGCGGTGAGTTGTTCTTC.